Listed here is a single T cell receptor beta chain. Its antigen remains unidentified. The junction differs from germline at one of its ends, possibly a read error. TCR beta cDNA libraries included unique molecular identifiers. TCRdb re-called the PCR reads through MiXCR, storing one row per CDR3 protein. The table records roughly 580,000 distinct CDR3 sequences, roughly 40% of them present only once. This entry is derived from a study of post-analysis software for immune sequencing data. Study-wide results and limits: Four to six TRBV segments (TRBV5-6, TRBV5-1 and TRBV20-1 among them) occurred more frequently in patients than in controls.

CDR3 length: 15 residues. Germline V gene lookup returns CDR1 SGHRS and CDR2 YFSETQ. This TCR derives from a girl aged 10 to 17 with multiple sclerosis. Source material: blood. V and J are TRBV5-1 and TRBJ2-4; 8 bases line up with TRBD1. CDR3 DNA: TGCGCCAGCAGACACGGGACAGGTACCAAAAACATTCGGTACTTC. Residues: CASRHGTGTKNIRYF.